This entry is about one TCR beta chain. The V gene's germline CDR1 is SGHTA and CDR2 FQGNSA. The CDR3 has 16 residues. V gave up 5 bases and J gave up 7 bases, with 21 bases separating them. This entry belongs to a study of beta chain features in type 1 diabetes. Turning to the study itself: Age, gender and cell yields were alike across patients and healthy donors.

Every participating donor gave one draw, a heparinised blood sample averaging about 110 mL. The whole isolated RNA underwent reverse transcription, so sequencing captured expressed TCRB transcripts. The assay was immunoSEQ multiplex PCR, and TCRdb's table has in-frame clones only and misses some. The sample gives over 150,000 clones, about 8.1% of which show up once; approximately 0.65% is in the top ten. The chain combines TRBV7-2 with TRBJ1-5, with D possibly TRBD1 on 6 matching bases. This TCR was sampled from a man aged 18 to 30 in good health. The specimen sequenced was central memory CD4+ T cells from blood. This CDR3 is CASSTSGTMGSQPQHF. CDR3 nucleotides: TGTGCCAGCAGCACATCCGGGACAATGGGTTCCCAGCCCCAGCATTTT.